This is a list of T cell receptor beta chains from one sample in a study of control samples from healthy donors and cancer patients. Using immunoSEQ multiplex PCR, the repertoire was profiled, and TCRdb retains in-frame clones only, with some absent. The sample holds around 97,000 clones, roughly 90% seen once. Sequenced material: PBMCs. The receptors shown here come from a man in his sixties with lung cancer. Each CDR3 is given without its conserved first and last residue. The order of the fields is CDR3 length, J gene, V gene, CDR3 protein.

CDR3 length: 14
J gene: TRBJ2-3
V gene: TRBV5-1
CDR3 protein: ASSRQGDTSTDTQY

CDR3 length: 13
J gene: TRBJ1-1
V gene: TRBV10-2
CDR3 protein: ASSGDRSGRPEAF

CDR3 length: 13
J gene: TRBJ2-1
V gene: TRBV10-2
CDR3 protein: ASRVSGGDREEQF

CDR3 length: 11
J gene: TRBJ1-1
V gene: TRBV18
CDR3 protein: ASSPERFAEAF

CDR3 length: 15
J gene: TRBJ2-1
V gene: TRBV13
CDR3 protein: ASSPGPGIGSYNEQF

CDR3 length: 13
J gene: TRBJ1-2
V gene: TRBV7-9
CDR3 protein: ASSIPGQGAYGYT

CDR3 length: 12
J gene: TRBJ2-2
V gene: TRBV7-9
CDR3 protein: ASSLTPDTGELF

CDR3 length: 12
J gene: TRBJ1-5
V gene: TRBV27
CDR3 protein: ASRLQGLNQPQH

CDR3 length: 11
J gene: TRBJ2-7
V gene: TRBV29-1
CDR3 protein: SVAGSSSYEQY

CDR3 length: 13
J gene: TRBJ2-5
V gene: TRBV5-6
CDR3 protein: ASSKSTGDGETQY

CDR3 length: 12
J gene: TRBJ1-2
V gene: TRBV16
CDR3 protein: ASSQGPMLFGYT

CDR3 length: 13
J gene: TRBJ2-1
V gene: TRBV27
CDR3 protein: ASRGQGGAYNEQF

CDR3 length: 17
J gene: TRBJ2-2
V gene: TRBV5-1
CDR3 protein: ASSRTLAGGPLDTGELF

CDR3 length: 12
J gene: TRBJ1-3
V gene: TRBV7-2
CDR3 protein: ASSLDYSGNTIY

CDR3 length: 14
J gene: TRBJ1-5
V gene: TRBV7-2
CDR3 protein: ASSLVIGASNQPQH

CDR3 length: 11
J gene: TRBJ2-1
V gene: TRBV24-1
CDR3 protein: ATSDFGTGRQF

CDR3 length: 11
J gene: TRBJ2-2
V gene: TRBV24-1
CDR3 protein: ATSAEEAGELF

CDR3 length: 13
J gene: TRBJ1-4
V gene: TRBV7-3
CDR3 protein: ASSPRPGPNEKLF